Below, 18 T cell receptor beta chains from the same sample are listed, as sequenced in a study of cytomegalovirus exposure and HLA in healthy donors. PCR involved 60 Vbeta and 13 Jbeta primers. Using immunoSEQ multiplex PCR, the repertoire was profiled, and TCRdb retains in-frame clones only, with some absent. With roughly 80,000 clones in the sample, the ten largest clones hold 5% to 6.5%. The sample consisted of PBMCs. The source of these receptors is a girl aged 10 to 17 in good health and CMV-seropositive.

The rearrangement links TRBV19 to TRBJ2-2, with 7 nucleotides matching TRBD1. J was trimmed by 7 bases and V by 6 bases; bases with no gene match: 8. The CDR3 is made up of 14 amino acids. Germline V lookup: CDR1 LNHDA, CDR2 SQIVND (reference sequence). CDR3 nucleotide sequence: TGTGCCAGTAGCCCTTTGAGACAGGGCGGGGAGCTGTTTTTT. Translation gives CASSPLRQGGELFF.

This chain joins TRBV9 and TRBJ2-5; 7 nucleotides agree with TRBD1. The CDR3 is 13 residues long. V shed 4 bases, J shed 3 bases, and the junction held 3 bases outside the gene matches. Germline lookup yields CDR1 SGDLS and CDR2 YYNGEE. The CDR3 DNA follows: TGTGCCAGCAGCCCTGGGACAGAAGAGACCCAGTACTTC. The encoded protein is CASSPGTEETQYF.

The chain couples TRBV7-9 to TRBJ2-7, with a weak D call TRBD2 (5 bases). Per germline, CDR1 SEHNR and CDR2 FQNEAQ (reference sequence). The CDR3 is 13 residues long. Trimming cost V 5 bases and J 5 bases, with 13 bases left between them. In DNA form, the CDR3 reads TGTGCCAGCAGCCCACCCACGGGGAACGAGCAGTACGTC. Protein sequence: CASSPPTGNEQYV.

The CDR3 region has the DNA TGTGCCAGCAGTCCAAAGGGACAGGGGGCCTCTGAAGCTTTCTTT. As protein: CASSPKGQGASEAFF. The V call is TRBV6-4, the J call TRBJ1-1, with 12 bases fitting TRBD1. The CDR3 loop spans 15 amino acids. The germline gives CDR1 MRHNA, CDR2 SNTAGT. The V gene end was trimmed by 5 bases and the J gene end by 6 bases; junction bases not matched to a gene: 7.

The V gene is TRBV29-1, the J gene TRBJ2-2; TRBD2 matches at 13 bases. CDR1 is SQVTM and CDR2 is ANQGSEA in the germline V gene. This CDR3 spans 14 amino acids. With V trimmed by 6 bases and J by 8 bases, 6 bases remained unmatched. CDR3 DNA: TGCAGCGTGGGGACTAGCGGGGACTGGGGGGAGCTGTTTTTT. It encodes CSVGTSGDWGELFF.

The V gene is TRBV28, the J gene TRBJ2-3; D may be TRBD2 (5 bases). In germline, CDR1 is MDHEN, CDR2 SYDVKM. The CDR3 spans 12 residues. Trimming cost V 7 bases and J 7 bases, with 12 bases left between them. CDR3 in amino acids: CASKAGRNTQYF. The CDR3 DNA reads TGTGCCAGCAAGGCGGGCAGGAATACGCAGTATTTT.

The chain uses TRBV9 and TRBJ2-5; weak D call: TRBD1 (5 bases). The CDR3 consists of 15 residues. V lost 3 bases and J lost 3, with 15 bases in between. Germline-derived CDR1 and CDR2 are SGDLS and YYNGEE. CDR3 nucleotides: TGTGCCAGCAGCGCCGGTCGACAGCTAGAAGAGACCCAGTACTTC. It is translated as CASSAGRQLEETQYF.

The rearrangement joins TRBV5-1 to TRBJ2-7; 7 bases line up with TRBD2. V lost 0 bases and J lost 6; bases outside the gene matches: 3. The germline gives CDR1 SGHRS, CDR2 YFSETQ. The length of the CDR3 is 13 residues. The CDR3: CASSLEGRGEQYF. The CDR3 nucleotides read TGCGCCAGCAGCTTGGAAGGGAGGGGCGAGCAGTACTTC. Drawing the rest from reference TRBV5-1 and TRBJ2-7, the complete variable domain is KAGVTQTPRYLIKTRGQQVTLSCSPISGHRSVSWYQQTPGQGLQFLFEYFSETQRNKGNFPGRFSGRQFSNSRSEMNVSTLELGDSALYLCASSLEGRGEQYFGPGTRLTVT.

The chain uses TRBV11-2 and TRBJ2-2; a weak D match, TRBD1 (6 bases). The CDR3 has 16 residues. V lost 6 bases and J lost 1, with 15 bases in between. The germline V gene encodes CDR1 SGHAT and CDR2 FQNNGV. CDR3 nucleotides: TGTGCCAGCAGTAAGCAGGGGCTGGGGAACACCGGGGAGCTGTTTTTT. Encoded protein: CASSKQGLGNTGELFF.

This chain connects TRBV7-2 to TRBJ1-6; tentatively, D is TRBD1 (5 bases). The CDR3 extends over 15 amino acids. V shed 5 bases and J shed 10 bases, with 18 bases lying between them. Germline assignment: CDR1 SGHTA and CDR2 FQGNSA. CDR3 protein: CASSGNWGEGSPLHF. In DNA, the CDR3 is TGTGCCAGCAGCGGAAATTGGGGGGAGGGCTCACCCCTCCACTTT.

This rearrangement joins TRBV9 to TRBJ2-1; D call uncertain. This CDR3 region has 13 residues. Germline CDR1 and CDR2: SGDLS and YYNGEE. V lost 4 bases and J lost 3, with 8 bases in between. CDR3 protein: CASSPPLYNEQFF. CDR3 nucleotides: TGTGCCAGCAGCCCTCCTCTCTACAATGAGCAGTTCTTC.

The rearrangement links TRBV6-6 to TRBJ2-7, with D tentatively TRBD2 (6 bases). Deletions cut 0 bases from V and 2 bases from J, with 11 bases between. Germline V gene lookup returns CDR1 MNHNY and CDR2 SVGAGI (reference sequence). The CDR3 covers 15 residues. CDR3 in DNA: TGTGCCAGCAGTTACTCGACCTGGACTACCTACGAGCAGTACTTC. Protein sequence: CASSYSTWTTYEQYF.

V is TRBV18 and J is TRBJ2-7; a possible D gene is TRBD1 (6 bases). V was cut by 3 bases and J by 6 bases, with 21 bases left in between. The CDR3 totals 16 residues. The germline gives CDR1 KGHSH, CDR2 LQKENI. The CDR3, as DNA: TGTGCCAGCTCACCGAGTGAGGGGGATTTGGAAATCGAGCAGTACTTC. Translating it yields CASSPSEGDLEIEQYF.

The chain joins TRBV7-2 to TRBJ1-1, with D tentatively TRBD1 (5 bases). The length of the CDR3 is 14 residues. Germline CDR1 reads SGHTA; CDR2 reads FQGNSA. The germline V and J ends were trimmed by 5 bases and 3 bases, with 13 bases remaining between them. Here the CDR3 reads CASSPGGSDTEAFF. CDR3 coding DNA: TGTGCCAGCAGCCCCGGGGGGTCGGACACTGAAGCTTTCTTT.

The chain has TRBV4-1 and TRBJ2-7; 11 bases agree with TRBD1. CDR3 length: 15 residues. V lost 3 bases, J lost 7 bases, and 8 bases stayed unmatched. CDR1 is MGHRA and CDR2 is YSYEKL in the germline V gene. This CDR3 is CASSHTGTGGGEQYF. The CDR3 DNA sequence: TGCGCCAGCAGCCACACCGGGACAGGGGGGGGAGAGCAGTACTTC.

The chain links TRBV30 to TRBJ2-3; D remains unclear. V lost 2 bases to trimming and J lost 1 base, with 4 bases between them. Germline CDR1 is GTSNPN and CDR2 is SVGIG (reference sequence). The CDR3 runs 12 residues. As DNA, the CDR3 is TGTGCCTGGAGTATAGGCACAGATACGCAGTATTTT. The encoded protein is CAWSIGTDTQYF.

The chain links TRBV9 to TRBJ1-1; the D gene is possibly TRBD1 (6 bases). V was cut by 8 bases and J by 3 bases, with 20 bases left in between. The CDR3 sequence is 15 residues long. Germline values: CDR1 SGDLS, CDR2 YYNGEE. The CDR3 spells CASKRRGAEDTEAFF. CDR3 DNA: TGTGCCAGTAAGAGGCGGGGGGCCGAAGACACTGAAGCTTTCTTT.

The rearrangement uses TRBV7-9 and TRBJ2-1, with D hard to call. Per germline, CDR1 SEHNR and CDR2 FQNEAQ (reference sequence). The V gene lost 1 base and the J gene lost 8 bases, with 6 bases spanning the gap. This CDR3 is 12 amino acids long. The CDR3 nucleotides read TGTGCCAGCAGCTTAGGAGTCCATGAGCAGTTCTTC. Translating it yields CASSLGVHEQFF.